This is a list of T cell receptor beta chains from one sample in a study of radiotherapy plus CTLA-4 blockade in lung cancer. Using immunoSEQ multiplex PCR, the repertoire was profiled, and TCRdb retains in-frame clones only, with some absent. This sample carries 55,000 to 65,000 clones, 77% of them seen once, and the ten largest clones take 3.5% to 4.5%. Sample: peripheral blood, taken from a patient treated with radiotherapy plus ipilimumab. The receptors stem from a human donor with non-small cell lung cancer who had a partial response to radiotherapy plus ipilimumab. Both conserved end residues are part of each CDR3. The D gene is left open where the match is weak. Only part of the rows carry a size: once, few, many, or a class if the clone is expanded.

D gene: TRBD1; clone size: .; V gene: TRBV19; J gene: TRBJ1-1; CDR3 DNA: TGTGCCAGTAGTTCCGGGACAGGGGGCACTGAAGCTTTCTTT; CDR3 protein: CASSSGTGGTEAFF
D gene: .; clone size: .; V gene: TRBV25-1; J gene: TRBJ2-7; CDR3 DNA: TGTGCCAGCAGTCAGGGAATCCACGAGCAGTACTTC; CDR3 protein: CASSQGIHEQYF
D gene: .; clone size: .; V gene: TRBV6-5; J gene: TRBJ2-7; CDR3 DNA: TGTGCCAGCAGTTACGATAGCCGGTACGAGCAGTACTTC; CDR3 protein: CASSYDSRYEQYF
D gene: .; clone size: few; V gene: TRBV19; J gene: TRBJ1-5; CDR3 DNA: TGTGCCAGTAGTATACGGGGAATTAGCAATCAGCCCCAGCATTTT; CDR3 protein: CASSIRGISNQPQHF
D gene: TRBD1; clone size: .; V gene: TRBV6-4; J gene: TRBJ1-4; CDR3 DNA: TGTGCCAGCAGTGACCCCCCGGGACAGGGCTTAACTAGGCGTGAAAAACTGTTTTTT; CDR3 protein: CASSDPPGQGLTRREKLFF
D gene: TRBD1; clone size: .; V gene: TRBV4-1; J gene: TRBJ1-4; CDR3 DNA: TGCGCCAGCATGTCGCGTCTGGGACAGGGAGACGAAAAACTGTTTTTT; CDR3 protein: CASMSRLGQGDEKLFF
D gene: .; clone size: few; V gene: TRBV9; J gene: TRBJ1-1; CDR3 DNA: TGTGCCAGCAGCGGGCTTAGGGGGGGGAACACTGAAGCTTTCTTT; CDR3 protein: CASSGLRGGNTEAFF
D gene: TRBD1; clone size: .; V gene: TRBV11-3; J gene: TRBJ2-3; CDR3 DNA: TGTGCCAGCAGCTCGGGGGACAGGACCACAGATACGCAGTATTTT; CDR3 protein: CASSSGDRTTDTQYF
D gene: TRBD2; clone size: .; V gene: TRBV19; J gene: TRBJ2-2; CDR3 DNA: TGTGCCAGTAGTATGCAGCGGGGGGGCGCCGGGGAGCTGTTTTTT; CDR3 protein: CASSMQRGGAGELFF
D gene: .; clone size: .; V gene: TRBV5-1; J gene: TRBJ1-1; CDR3 DNA: TGCGCCAGCAGCTTCGACAGAAAATATGAAGCTTTCTTT; CDR3 protein: CASSFDRKYEAFF
D gene: TRBD1; clone size: .; V gene: TRBV27; J gene: TRBJ2-7; CDR3 DNA: TGTGCCAGCCTCGACAGGGCTTCCTACGAGCAGTACTTC; CDR3 protein: CASLDRASYEQYF
D gene: .; clone size: once; V gene: TRBV5-4; J gene: TRBJ2-7; CDR3 DNA: TGTGCCAGCAGCTTGGCGGCAGGGTTCTACGAGCAGTACTTC; CDR3 protein: CASSLAAGFYEQYF
D gene: TRBD1; clone size: few; V gene: TRBV15; J gene: TRBJ2-7; CDR3 DNA: TGTGCCACCAGCCCTCGGACAGGGTACGAGCAGTACTTC; CDR3 protein: CATSPRTGYEQYF
D gene: TRBD1; clone size: once; V gene: TRBV5-6; J gene: TRBJ2-3; CDR3 DNA: TGTGCCAGCAGCTGGGACGACAGGGGTACCAGAGCTACGCAGTATTTT; CDR3 protein: CASSWDDRGTRATQYF
D gene: .; clone size: .; V gene: TRBV5-1; J gene: TRBJ2-7; CDR3 DNA: TGCGCCAGCAGCCCGCAGGGGAGTGGGGCCTACGAGCAGTACTTC; CDR3 protein: CASSPQGSGAYEQYF
D gene: .; clone size: few; V gene: TRBV15; J gene: TRBJ2-7; CDR3 DNA: TGTGCCACCAGCGGAGGGACATTTTACGAGCAGTACTTC; CDR3 protein: CATSGGTFYEQYF
D gene: .; clone size: .; V gene: TRBV6-4; J gene: TRBJ2-7; CDR3 DNA: TGTGCCAGCAGTGGACTACCCTACGAGCAGTACTTC; CDR3 protein: CASSGLPYEQYF
D gene: .; clone size: few; V gene: TRBV19; J gene: TRBJ1-5; CDR3 DNA: TGTGCCAGTCAATTCCAGGGTGGGAATCAGCCCCAGCATTTT; CDR3 protein: CASQFQGGNQPQHF
D gene: TRBD2; clone size: .; V gene: TRBV7-2; J gene: TRBJ2-5; CDR3 DNA: TGTGCCAGCAGCTTCTGGACTAGCCCGTACCAAGAGACCCAGTACTTC; CDR3 protein: CASSFWTSPYQETQYF
D gene: TRBD1; clone size: few; V gene: TRBV7-9; J gene: TRBJ1-1; CDR3 DNA: TGTGCCAGCAGCCCCATGGGACAGGGGAACACTGAAGCTTTCTTT; CDR3 protein: CASSPMGQGNTEAFF
D gene: .; clone size: .; V gene: TRBV6-1; J gene: TRBJ2-5; CDR3 DNA: TGTGCCAGCCGTCCGGGGTTGCAAGAGACCCAGTACTTC; CDR3 protein: CASRPGLQETQYF
D gene: TRBD1; clone size: few; V gene: TRBV4-1; J gene: TRBJ1-1; CDR3 DNA: TGCGCCAGCCTGGACAGGGAAGGGACCACTGAAGCTTTCTTT; CDR3 protein: CASLDREGTTEAFF
D gene: .; clone size: .; V gene: TRBV6-1; J gene: TRBJ2-2; CDR3 DNA: TGTGCCAGCAGTTTTCAGGGGAACACCGGGGAGCTGTTTTTT; CDR3 protein: CASSFQGNTGELFF
D gene: .; clone size: .; V gene: TRBV7-3; J gene: TRBJ2-6; CDR3 DNA: TGTGCCAGCAGCCTTGGACACATAACCTCTGGGGCCAACGTCCTGACTTTC; CDR3 protein: CASSLGHITSGANVLTF
D gene: .; clone size: .; V gene: TRBV6-6; J gene: TRBJ2-1; CDR3 DNA: TGTGCCAGCAGTTACTCCAACAGGGAGGGACAGTTCTTC; CDR3 protein: CASSYSNREGQFF
D gene: .; clone size: once; V gene: TRBV15; J gene: TRBJ2-1; CDR3 DNA: TGTGCCACCACACGGCCTAGCGATTCGATTGAGCAGTTCTTC; CDR3 protein: CATTRPSDSIEQFF
D gene: TRBD2; clone size: few; V gene: TRBV5-1; J gene: TRBJ2-3; CDR3 DNA: TGCGCCAGCAGGCGGGGGGGGTCAGATACGCAGTATTTT; CDR3 protein: CASRRGGSDTQYF
D gene: .; clone size: .; V gene: TRBV4-1; J gene: TRBJ1-4; CDR3 DNA: TGCGCCAGCAGCCAAGATGTGGGGCAGAAACTTGAAAAACTGTTTTTT; CDR3 protein: CASSQDVGQKLEKLFF
D gene: TRBD1; clone size: .; V gene: TRBV5-1; J gene: TRBJ2-2; CDR3 DNA: TGCGCCAGCAGCTGGGACAGGGGCCAACGGGGCACCGGGGAGCTGTTTTTT; CDR3 protein: CASSWDRGQRGTGELFF
D gene: TRBD1; clone size: few; V gene: TRBV9; J gene: TRBJ2-5; CDR3 DNA: TGTGCCAGCAGCGCAGGGGACAGCCAAGAGACCCAGTACTTC; CDR3 protein: CASSAGDSQETQYF
D gene: .; clone size: .; V gene: TRBV7-9; J gene: TRBJ2-3; CDR3 DNA: TGTGCCAGCAGCTCCCCGAACGGAGATACGCAGTATTTT; CDR3 protein: CASSSPNGDTQYF
D gene: TRBD2; clone size: .; V gene: TRBV6-1; J gene: TRBJ2-3; CDR3 DNA: TGTGCCAGCAGTGAAGCTCGGGCTAGCGGGAGCACAGATACGCAGTATTTT; CDR3 protein: CASSEARASGSTDTQYF
D gene: .; clone size: .; V gene: TRBV29-1; J gene: TRBJ1-2; CDR3 DNA: TGCAGTATGGGACCTACAGGGAACTATGGCTACACCTTC; CDR3 protein: CSMGPTGNYGYTF
D gene: .; clone size: .; V gene: TRBV6-1; J gene: TRBJ1-4; CDR3 DNA: TGTGCCAGCAGTACCCGACAGTTCGATGAACTGTTTTTT; CDR3 protein: CASSTRQFDELFF
D gene: .; clone size: .; V gene: TRBV5-4; J gene: TRBJ2-2; CDR3 DNA: TGTGCCAGCAGCTTGATGGCGGGCGGAGCCGGGGAGCTGTTTTTT; CDR3 protein: CASSLMAGGAGELFF
D gene: TRBD1; clone size: .; V gene: TRBV7-9; J gene: TRBJ1-6; CDR3 DNA: TGTGCCAGCAGCTCCCGGGACAGGGGTTCCTATAATTCACCCCTCCACTTT; CDR3 protein: CASSSRDRGSYNSPLHF
D gene: TRBD1; clone size: few; V gene: TRBV25-1; J gene: TRBJ2-1; CDR3 DNA: TGTGCCAGCAGTGACCCGACAGGGCCATACAATGAGCAGTTCTTC; CDR3 protein: CASSDPTGPYNEQFF
D gene: TRBD1; clone size: once; V gene: TRBV14; J gene: TRBJ2-1; CDR3 DNA: TGTGCCAGCAGCCTTAACAGGGGGTCAATACACAATGAGCAGTTCTTC; CDR3 protein: CASSLNRGSIHNEQFF
D gene: .; clone size: .; V gene: TRBV5-1; J gene: TRBJ1-3; CDR3 DNA: TGCGCCAGCAGCTTAACCTCTACAGGGCTTGGAAACACCATATATTTT; CDR3 protein: CASSLTSTGLGNTIYF
D gene: .; clone size: .; V gene: TRBV11-1; J gene: TRBJ2-5; CDR3 DNA: TGTGCCAGCAGCCGGGACTCGGGGTTACGGACCCAGTACTTC; CDR3 protein: CASSRDSGLRTQYF
D gene: TRBD1; clone size: .; V gene: TRBV9; J gene: TRBJ2-2; CDR3 DNA: TGTGCCAGCAGCATGGACAGGGTCGGAACCGGGGAGCTGTTTTTT; CDR3 protein: CASSMDRVGTGELFF
D gene: .; clone size: once; V gene: TRBV5-6; J gene: TRBJ2-7; CDR3 DNA: TGTGCCAGCAGCTTTAGGGGGGGTTGGTACGAGCAGTACTTC; CDR3 protein: CASSFRGGWYEQYF
D gene: .; clone size: .; V gene: TRBV7-8; J gene: TRBJ2-5; CDR3 DNA: TGTGCCAGCAGCTTAAGATCGACAGATCAAGAGACCCAGTACTTC; CDR3 protein: CASSLRSTDQETQYF
D gene: .; clone size: .; V gene: TRBV6-1; J gene: TRBJ1-1; CDR3 DNA: TGTGCCAGCAGCCCCACGGGGAACACTGAAGCTTTCTTT; CDR3 protein: CASSPTGNTEAFF
D gene: .; clone size: .; V gene: TRBV27; J gene: TRBJ1-1; CDR3 DNA: TGTGCCAGCAGTCCTAGGGGTGGCACTGAAGCTTTCTTT; CDR3 protein: CASSPRGGTEAFF
D gene: .; clone size: once; V gene: TRBV21-1; J gene: TRBJ2-4; CDR3 DNA: TGTGCCAGCAGCAAAGAGAAAGGGGACATTCAGTACTTC; CDR3 protein: CASSKEKGDIQYF
D gene: TRBD2; clone size: .; V gene: TRBV7-3; J gene: TRBJ2-3; CDR3 DNA: TGTGCCAGCAGCCCCGCGCGGCTTTTGTCTAGCGGGGGGACCTCGGATACGCAGTATTTT; CDR3 protein: CASSPARLLSSGGTSDTQYF
D gene: .; clone size: .; V gene: TRBV6-6; J gene: TRBJ2-1; CDR3 DNA: TGTGCCAGCAGTCCCAGCTACAATGAGCAGTTCTTC; CDR3 protein: CASSPSYNEQFF
D gene: .; clone size: .; V gene: TRBV7-2; J gene: TRBJ1-5; CDR3 DNA: TGTGCCAGCAGCTTCGGGACACCTAATCAGCCCCAGCATTTT; CDR3 protein: CASSFGTPNQPQHF
D gene: TRBD2; clone size: .; V gene: TRBV4-2; J gene: TRBJ2-7; CDR3 DNA: TGTGCCAGCAGCCAAAATAGCGGGGGGACTGATCATAACGAGCAGTACTTC; CDR3 protein: CASSQNSGGTDHNEQYF